These 23 T cell receptor beta chains share one sample of origin, sequenced in a study of cytotoxic CD8 clonotypes in ibrutinib-treated CLL. Sequencing used immunoSEQ multiplex PCR; TCRdb keeps in-frame clones, though not all of them. Altogether roughly 40,000 clones are present, approximately 70% being singletons, with the ten largest covering approximately 12%. Sequences were derived from PBMCs, sampled after 12 months of ibrutinib treatment. The source of these receptors is a human donor with chronic lymphocytic leukemia.

This chain connects TRBV5-8 to TRBJ2-4, with D unclear. Germline CDR1 and CDR2: SGHTS and YDEGEE. V lost 0 bases and J 0 bases, leaving 7 bases between the germline ends. The CDR3 has 15 residues. The CDR3 coding sequence is TGTGCCAGCAGCTTGGGGTTGCTAGCCAAAAACATTCAGTACTTC. Translation: CASSLGLLAKNIQYF.

V and J are TRBV29-1 and TRBJ2-7, with D maybe TRBD2 (5 bases). The CDR3 totals 15 residues. Trimming removed 2 bases from V and 7 bases from J, with 21 bases in between. CDR1 and CDR2 from the germline V gene are SQVTM and ANQGSEA. CDR3 nucleotide sequence: TGCAGCGTTGAAAGACGGAACGGCGGACCGGGGGAGCAGTACTTC. Protein product: CSVERRNGGPGEQYF.

V is TRBV28 and J is TRBJ1-5, with D uncertain. V lost 3 bases, J lost 0 bases, and 12 bases lay in between. The CDR3 contains 16 residues. Germline CDR1 MDHEN, CDR2 SYDVKM. For the CDR3, the DNA is TGTGCCAGCAGTTTTGGCCGGATTTTTAGCAATCAGCCCCAGCATTTT. Protein sequence: CASSFGRIFSNQPQHF.

The chain combines TRBV14 with TRBJ2-5; D unclear. CDR3 length equals 12 residues. V lost 0 bases and J lost 5, with 4 bases in between. Looked up from germline, CDR1 is SGHDN and CDR2 is FVKESK. CDR3 region: CASSQDDETQYF. As DNA, the CDR3 is TGTGCCAGCAGCCAAGATGACGAGACCCAGTACTTC. The complete variable domain, with remaining parts taken from reference TRBV14 and TRBJ2-5, reads EAGVTQFPSHSVIEKGQTVTLRCDPISGHDNLYWYRRVMGKEIKFLLHFVKESKQDESGMPNNRFLAERTGGTYSTLKVQPAELEDSGVYFCASSQDDETQYFGPGTRLLVL.

This chain joins TRBV5-1 and TRBJ2-1, with 7 bases aligning to TRBD2. V lost 4 bases to trimming and J lost 4 bases; unmatched junction nucleotides: 11. CDR3 length: 16 residues. The germline CDR1 and CDR2 sequences are SGHRS and YFSETQ. The chain's CDR3 is CASSTGLVDPYNEQFF. The DNA for the CDR3 is TGCGCCAGCAGCACCGGACTAGTTGACCCATACAATGAGCAGTTCTTC.

This chain connects TRBV11-2 to TRBJ1-4; D remains ambiguous. Germline lookup yields CDR1 SGHAT and CDR2 FQNNGV. Trimming removed 5 bases at V and 8 bases at J, with 18 bases between. This CDR3 region has 15 residues. CDR3 DNA: TGTGCCAGCAGCGCGAGTGGGTCGGGTTTCGAAAAACTGTTTTTT. Its translation: CASSASGSGFEKLFF. Full variable domain (remainder filled in from reference TRBV11-2 and TRBJ1-4): EAGVAQSPRYKIIEKRQSVAFWCNPISGHATLYWYQQILGQGPKLLIQFQNNGVVDDSQLPKDRFSAERLKGVDSTLKIQPAKLEDSAVYLCASSASGSGFEKLFFGSGTQLSVL.

The V gene is TRBV5-1, the J gene TRBJ2-7; no definite D call. Trimming took off 3 bases at V and 2 bases at J, with 15 bases between the two ends. The V gene's germline CDR1 is SGHRS and CDR2 YFSETQ. The CDR3 is 15 amino acids. CDR3 coding DNA: TGCGCCAGCAGCTCTTCCGGGCCGGCAGCCTACGAGCAGTACTTC. This encodes CASSSSGPAAYEQYF.

This clone was recorded only once. The chain carries TRBV27 and TRBJ2-5, with 8 nucleotides matching TRBD2. The CDR3 is 15 amino acids. With V trimmed by 3 bases and J by 2 bases, 5 bases remained unmatched. The germline gives CDR1 MNHEY, CDR2 SMNVEV (reference sequence). For the CDR3, the DNA is TGTGCCAGCAGTTTCGGTAGCGGGGCACAAGAGACCCAGTACTTC. It specifies CASSFGSGAQETQYF.

The chain uses TRBV15 and TRBJ1-1; a weak D match, TRBD1 (5 bases). Trimming shortened V by 5 bases and J by 4 bases, and 17 bases separated the two germline ends. The CDR3 contains 15 residues. Germline V CDR1 and CDR2: LNHNV, YYDKDF (reference sequence). The CDR3 spells CATSGSRRGGTEAFF. CDR3 bases: TGTGCCACCAGCGGAAGTCGAAGGGGAGGCACTGAAGCTTTCTTT.

This clone was found a few times. The chain recombines TRBV7-9 with TRBJ2-2; perhaps D is TRBD1 or TRBD2 (5 bases each). This CDR3 comprises 16 residues. Trimming removed 5 bases from V and 1 base from J, with 14 bases in between. CDR1 and CDR2 (germline): SEHNR, FQNEAQ (reference sequence). CDR3 loop: CASSPGPLLNTGELFF. DNA of the CDR3: TGTGCCAGCAGCCCGGGACCCCTGTTGAACACCGGGGAGCTGTTTTTT.

The chain links TRBV5-1 to TRBJ2-5; D is ambiguous. V was pared by 5 bases and J by 1 base, with 12 bases between. Germline CDR1 SGHRS, CDR2 YFSETQ. This CDR3 has 14 amino acids. CDR3 residues: CASRDPGSQETQYF. CDR3 coding DNA: TGCGCCAGCAGGGACCCTGGAAGCCAAGAGACCCAGTACTTC.

The chain links TRBV19 to TRBJ2-5, with D perhaps TRBD2 (6 bases). The CDR3 runs 14 residues. With 4 bases removed from V and 1 base from J, the gap between germline ends came to 10 bases. In germline, CDR1 is LNHDA, CDR2 SQIVND (reference sequence). The CDR3 sequence: CASSNGGVQETQYF. The CDR3, as DNA: TGTGCCAGTAGTAACGGGGGAGTCCAAGAGACCCAGTACTTC.

The V call is TRBV5-6, the J call TRBJ2-7, with TRBD2 matching over 14 bases. The CDR3 totals 16 residues. Germline V gives CDR1 SGHDT, CDR2 YYEEEE. Trimming took 4 bases from V and 6 from J; bases not matched to a gene: 9. The CDR3 DNA sequence: TGTGCCAGCAGCCCCGGACTAGCGGGAGGTTTGGGCGAGCAGTACTTC. Amino acids: CASSPGLAGGLGEQYF.

The chain joins TRBV7-2 to TRBJ2-7, with D possibly matching TRBD2 (6 bases). V was shortened by 0 bases and J by 2 bases, with 8 bases between the two germline ends. Germline V gene lookup returns CDR1 SGHTA and CDR2 FQGNSA. CDR3 length: 14 residues. CDR3 amino acids: CASSLAPGAYEQYF. The CDR3 DNA follows: TGTGCCAGCAGCTTAGCGCCGGGAGCCTACGAGCAGTACTTC.

This clone was detected only once. This chain links TRBV7-9 with TRBJ2-7; 7 nucleotides align to TRBD2. The CDR3 loop spans 13 amino acids. Germline assignment: CDR1 SEHNR and CDR2 FQNEAQ (reference sequence). V lost 5 bases to trimming and J lost 4 bases; unmatched junction nucleotides: 5. In DNA, the CDR3 is TGTGCCAGCAGCCCTCGGACTAGTTACGAGCAGTACTTC. This encodes CASSPRTSYEQYF.

The chain joins TRBV7-7 to TRBJ1-2, with TRBD1 as a possible D gene (5 bases). The CDR3 is 16 amino acids. Germline V gives CDR1 SSHAT, CDR2 FNYEAQ (reference sequence). The V and J ends lost 2 bases and 0 bases respectively, with 13 bases between them. CDR3 DNA sequence: TGTGCCAGCAGCTTACGGGGGATCGGGGCTAACTATGGCTACACCTTC. Amino acid sequence: CASSLRGIGANYGYTF.

This chain joins TRBV9 and TRBJ1-3; TRBD1 is a possible D gene (5 bases). Per the germline V gene, CDR1 is SGDLS and CDR2 is YYNGEE. V lost 4 bases to trimming and J lost 0 bases, with 14 bases between them. The CDR3 loop spans 16 amino acids. CDR3 DNA sequence: TGTGCCAGCAGCATAGACGCAGGGAACTCTGGAAACACCATATATTTT. Residues: CASSIDAGNSGNTIYF.

The chain recombines TRBV27 with TRBJ2-3; D could derive from TRBD1 or TRBD2 (5 bases each). V was shortened by 0 bases and J by 4 bases, with 35 bases between the two germline ends. This CDR3 contains 23 residues. Germline V gives CDR1 MNHEY, CDR2 SMNVEV (reference sequence). DNA for the CDR3: TGTGCCAGCAGTTTATCGAGGTTTGGGCGGGCGGACAAGAACTTCCAAACAGCAGATACGCAGTATTTT. Residues: CASSLSRFGRADKNFQTADTQYF.

Only a few counts were recorded for this clone. The chain links TRBV7-2 to TRBJ2-2; maybe TRBD1 (5 bases). This CDR3 has 13 amino acids. Germline CDR1 is SGHTA and CDR2 is FQGNSA. Trimming took off 1 base at V and 6 bases at J, with 6 bases between the two ends. For the CDR3, the DNA is TGTGCCAGCAGCTTAGTAGGGGCCGGGGAGCTGTTTTTT. Translation gives CASSLVGAGELFF.

Only a few counts were recorded for this clone. The chain combines TRBV5-5 with TRBJ2-7; D not resolved. The V gene's germline CDR1 is SGHKS and CDR2 YYEKEE (reference sequence). Between the trimmed V and J ends, which lost 9 bases and 4 bases, there was a span of 11 bases. This CDR3 comprises 11 residues. Here the CDR3 reads CATSLDYEQYF. The DNA of the CDR3 is TGTGCCACCTCCTTGGATTACGAGCAGTACTTC. Filled out from reference TRBV5-5 and TRBJ2-7, the complete variable domain reads DAGVTQSPTHLIKTRGQQVTLRCSPISGHKSVSWYQQVLGQGPQFIFQYYEKEERGRGNFPDRFSARQFPNYSSELNVNALLLGDSALYLCATSLDYEQYFGPGTRLTVT.

This clone has only one observation. The V and J genes are TRBV18 and TRBJ1-1; the D gene is possibly TRBD1 (6 bases). Germline lookup yields CDR1 KGHSH and CDR2 LQKENI. V was clipped by 3 bases and J by 4 bases, with 12 bases between them. The CDR3 is 14 residues long. CDR3 in amino acids: CASSPLQGRTEAFF. The CDR3 DNA follows: TGTGCCAGCTCACCCTTACAGGGCCGCACTGAAGCTTTCTTT.

This clone appeared a few times. This chain links TRBV19 with TRBJ1-1; 7 bases fit TRBD1. J was trimmed by 1 base and V by 4 bases; bases with no gene match: 3. CDR1 is LNHDA, CDR2 SQIVND, per germline (reference sequence). The CDR3 sequence is 14 residues long. The CDR3 sequence is CASSRQGANTEAFF. DNA for the CDR3: TGTGCCAGTAGTAGACAGGGCGCGAACACTGAAGCTTTCTTT.

This clone appeared a few times. CDR3 region: CSVASPRGRDYGYTF. In nucleotides, the CDR3 is TGCAGCGTTGCTAGCCCACGAGGGCGGGACTATGGCTACACCTTC. This chain joins TRBV29-1 and TRBJ1-2; no firm D call. This CDR3 region has 15 residues. Trimming removed 4 bases at V and 3 bases at J, with 18 bases between. Germline assignment: CDR1 SQVTM and CDR2 ANQGSEA.